Below are 31 T cell receptor beta chains sequenced from a single sample in a study of graft-versus-host responses after intestinal transplantation. For these receptors, no antigen is known. Sequencing used immunoSEQ multiplex PCR; TCRdb keeps in-frame clones, though not all of them. The sample has under 100,000 clones, roughly 93% seen once. Material: unstimulated CD4+ T cells sorted from spleen or lymph node cells, obtained before transplant. The receptors shown here come from a human donor who was the organ donor for an intestinal transplant.

The chain's CDR3 is CASSYSHGSPVYEQYF. CDR3 bases: TGTGCCAGCAGTTACTCGCACGGATCGCCCGTCTACGAGCAGTACTTC. The chain carries TRBV6-5 and TRBJ2-7, with D uncertain. Trimming left V 0 bases short and J 3 bases short, with 15 bases between. Germline values: CDR1 MNHEY, CDR2 SVGAGI. The CDR3 length is 16 residues.

The chain joins TRBV7-2 to TRBJ2-5, with 8 bases lining up with TRBD1. The J call may be incorrect, as the DNA end agrees better with TRBJ2-7. CDR1 and CDR2 (germline): SGHTA, FQGNSA. The CDR3 is made up of 13 amino acids. The CDR3 region is CASSSDRGYEQYF. As DNA, the CDR3 is TGTGCCAGCAGCTCCGACAGGGGATACGAGCAGTACTTC.

This clone was detected only once. The chain combines TRBV5-4 with TRBJ1-5; perhaps TRBD1 as D (6 bases). V lost 1 base and J 5 bases, leaving 19 bases between the germline ends. Germline V CDR1 and CDR2: SGHNT, YYREEE (reference sequence). The CDR3 runs to 17 residues. The CDR3 protein is CASSLTGSEKGDQPQHF. The CDR3 DNA sequence: TGTGCCAGCAGCTTGACAGGGTCGGAAAAGGGGGATCAGCCCCAGCATTTT.

CDR3 in amino acids: CASSQDRGTAHSGANVLTF. The CDR3 nucleotides are TGCGCCAGCAGCCAAGACCGGGGGACAGCCCACTCTGGGGCCAACGTCCTGACTTTC. The chain carries TRBV4-1 and TRBJ2-6, with D maybe TRBD1 (7 bases). The CDR3 runs 19 residues. V lost 0 bases to trimming and J lost 0 bases, with 15 bases between them. Looked up from germline, CDR1 is MGHRA and CDR2 is YSYEKL.

This sequence joins TRBV30 and TRBJ2-6, with TRBD1 matching over 8 bases. After removal of 5 bases from V and 0 bases from J, the junction contained 9 bases not matched to a gene. The CDR3 is 17 residues long. In germline, CDR1 is GTSNPN, CDR2 SVGIG (reference sequence). CDR3 DNA: TGTGCCTGGTTTCGGACAGGGAAGAGCTCTGGGGCCAACGTCCTGACTTTC. This translates into CAWFRTGKSSGANVLTF.

The chain joins TRBV30 to TRBJ1-2, with D hard to call. Trimming left V 3 bases short and J 8 bases short, with 4 bases between. Germline V gives CDR1 GTSNPN, CDR2 SVGIG (reference sequence). The CDR3 sequence is 9 residues long. CDR3 in DNA: TGTGCCTGGAGGGACGGCTACACCTTC. It codes for CAWRDGYTF. Using reference TRBV30 and TRBJ1-2 for the parts outside the CDR3, the full variable domain is SQTIHQWPATLVQPVGSPLSLECTVEGTSNPNLYWYRQAAGRGLQLLFYSVGIGQISSEVPQNLSASRPQDRQFILSSKKLLLSDSGFYLCAWRDGYTFGSGTRLTVV.

The CDR3 spells CASNGGAESNEQFF. CDR3 bases: TGCGCCAGCAACGGGGGGGCCGAAAGCAATGAGCAGTTCTTC. The V and J genes are TRBV5-1 and TRBJ2-1, with 8 bases aligning to TRBD2. The V gene's germline CDR1 is SGHRS and CDR2 YFSETQ. V trimming: 6 bases; J trimming: 6 bases; junction bases outside the gene matches: 8. CDR3 length equals 14 residues.

V gene TRBV6-6 combines with J gene TRBJ2-1; TRBD1 might be the D (6 bases). The germline V gene has CDR1 MNHNY and CDR2 SVGAGI (reference sequence). V lost 6 bases to trimming and J lost 8 bases, with 14 bases between them. The CDR3 loop spans 13 amino acids. CDR3 in amino acids: CASSHRESYEQFF. The CDR3 nucleotides are TGTGCCAGCAGCCACAGGGAAAGCTATGAGCAGTTCTTC.

The chain is built from TRBV4-1 and TRBJ2-5; possible D gene TRBD1, 6 bases. From germline, CDR1 is MGHRA and CDR2 YSYEKL. Trimming removed 2 bases at V and 0 bases at J, with 16 bases between. CDR3 length equals 17 residues. Here the CDR3 reads CASSQLLSRGNQETQYF. The CDR3, as DNA: TGCGCCAGCAGCCAATTGCTGTCCAGGGGAAACCAAGAGACCCAGTACTTC.

The V call is TRBV6-5, the J call TRBJ2-6, with D unclear. Per the germline V gene, CDR1 is MNHEY and CDR2 is SVGAGI. The CDR3 runs 15 residues. V was trimmed by 6 bases and J by 3 bases, leaving 12 bases between them. Here the CDR3 DNA reads TGTGCCAGCAGCCTTGAATCCGGTGGGGCCAACGTCCTGACTTTC. It translates to CASSLESGGANVLTF.

The V gene is TRBV28, the J gene TRBJ2-3; tentatively, D is TRBD2 (6 bases). The CDR3 sequence is 17 residues long. The germline gives CDR1 MDHEN, CDR2 SYDVKM. V lost 5 bases, J lost 4 bases, and 22 bases lay in between. The CDR3 protein is CASSPSRDFGVSDTQYF. As DNA, the CDR3 is TGTGCCAGCAGTCCAAGCCGGGACTTTGGGGTTTCAGATACGCAGTATTTT.

The rearrangement uses TRBV6-1 and TRBJ1-2; D might be TRBD1 (6 bases). Germline CDR1 reads MNHNS; CDR2 reads SASEGT. CDR3 size: 18 residues. V gave up 1 base and J gave up 2 bases, with 20 bases separating them. The CDR3 protein is CASSEGGPQLTLNYGYTF. In DNA, the CDR3 is TGTGCCAGCAGTGAAGGGGGGCCACAGCTCACCTTGAACTATGGCTACACCTTC.

The chain employs TRBV6-5 and TRBJ1-1; TRBD1 matches at 9 bases. The ends lost 6 bases at V and 9 bases at J; junction bases unmatched: 5. The CDR3 sequence is 12 residues long. Germline V gene lookup returns CDR1 MNHEY and CDR2 SVGAGI. CDR3 nucleotide sequence: TGTGCCAGCAGCTCCACAGGGGGCCAAGCTTTCTTT. It encodes CASSSTGGQAFF.

This sequence joins TRBV19 and TRBJ2-3; 9 bases are shared with TRBD2. V dropped 6 bases and J dropped 4; count of bases not matched to a gene: 2. The germline gives CDR1 LNHDA, CDR2 SQIVND (reference sequence). The CDR3 covers 13 residues. CDR3 DNA sequence: TGTGCCAGTAGGCGGGAGGGTCCAGATACGCAGTATTTT. This codes for CASRREGPDTQYF.

The rearrangement joins TRBV7-9 to TRBJ2-2; D may be TRBD1 (5 bases). The CDR3 loop spans 14 amino acids. V was pared by 7 bases and J by 0 bases, with 9 bases between. The germline V gene has CDR1 SEHNR and CDR2 FQNEAQ (reference sequence). DNA for the CDR3: TGTGCCAGCAAGACAGACACGAACACCGGGGAGCTGTTTTTT. Amino acid sequence: CASKTDTNTGELFF. The full variable domain, rest sourced from reference TRBV7-9 and TRBJ2-2, is DTGVSQNPRHKITKRGQNVTFRCDPISEHNRLYWYRQTLGQGPEFLTYFQNEAQLEKSRLLSDRFSAERPKGSFSTLEIQRTEQGDSAMYLCASKTDTNTGELFFGEGSRLTVL.

The chain uses TRBV5-4 and TRBJ1-6; 9 bases fit TRBD1. Germline CDR1 is SGHNT and CDR2 is YYREEE (reference sequence). This CDR3 is 14 amino acids long. Losses at the gene ends were 7 bases for V and 5 bases for J; bases not matched to a gene: 4. The chain's CDR3 is CASGTGNNNSPLHF. The DNA of the CDR3 is TGTGCCAGCGGGACAGGGAATAATAATTCACCCCTCCACTTT.

CDR3 sequence: CASSTNGGQGADEQYF. The CDR3 DNA reads as TGCGCCAGCTCAACGAATGGAGGACAGGGGGCGGACGAGCAGTACTTC. The genes are TRBV5-1 and TRBJ2-7; 11 bases agree with TRBD1. This CDR3 spans 16 amino acids. Germline V gives CDR1 SGHRS, CDR2 YFSETQ. V lost 7 bases, J lost 5 bases, and 14 bases stayed unmatched. The full variable domain, with the rest looked up from reference TRBV5-1 and TRBJ2-7, is KAGVTQTPRYLIKTRGQQVTLSCSPISGHRSVSWYQQTPGQGLQFLFEYFSETQRNKGNFPGRFSGRQFSNSRSEMNVSTLELGDSALYLCASSTNGGQGADEQYFGPGTRLTVT.

This chain connects TRBV28 to TRBJ1-2, with unresolved D. The CDR3 runs to 12 residues. The germline gives CDR1 MDHEN, CDR2 SYDVKM. With 10 bases removed from V and 4 bases from J, the gap between germline ends came to 13 bases. This CDR3 is CATAIMGYGYTF. CDR3 in DNA: TGTGCCACCGCCATAATGGGCTATGGCTACACCTTC.

The DNA of the CDR3 is TGTGCCAGCTCAACGGGGAGCCCTCTCTCCTACGAGCAGTACTTC. Amino acid sequence: CASSTGSPLSYEQYF. The rearrangement links TRBV18 to TRBJ2-7, with a tentative D call TRBD2 (5 bases). V was pared by 5 bases and J by 0 bases, with 14 bases between. Per the germline V gene, CDR1 is KGHSH and CDR2 is LQKENI. The CDR3 sequence is 15 residues long. The variable domain in full, completed from reference TRBV18 and TRBJ2-7, reads NAGVMQNPRHLVRRRGQEARLRCSPMKGHSHVYWYRQLPEEGLKFMVYLQKENIIDESGMPKERFSAEFPKEGPSILRIQQVVRGDSAAYFCASSTGSPLSYEQYFGPGTRLTVT.

V usage is TRBV15 and J usage is TRBJ2-3; D ambiguous. V was trimmed by 1 base and J by 2 bases, leaving 13 bases between them. Germline V gene sequence: CDR1 LNHNV, CDR2 YYDKDF (reference sequence). CDR3 size: 16 residues. The CDR3 region has the DNA TGTGCCACCAGCAGAGCTTTCAACAGCCTCACAGATACGCAGTATTTT. Translating gives CATSRAFNSLTDTQYF. The full variable domain, with the rest looked up from reference TRBV15 and TRBJ2-3, is DAMVIQNPRYQVTQFGKPVTLSCSQTLNHNVMYWYQQKSSQAPKLLFHYYDKDFNNEADTPDNFQSRRPNTSFCFLDIRSPGLGDTAMYLCATSRAFNSLTDTQYFGPGTRLTVL.

V gene TRBV19 combines with J gene TRBJ2-1; unclear D gene. This CDR3 is built from 14 residues. The V gene lost 4 bases and the J gene lost 6 bases, with 13 bases spanning the gap. Germline V gene sequence: CDR1 LNHDA, CDR2 SQIVND (reference sequence). CDR3: CASSKSKGRNEQFF. In DNA form, the CDR3 reads TGTGCCAGTAGTAAAAGCAAGGGTCGCAATGAGCAGTTCTTC.

V gene TRBV6-5 combines with J gene TRBJ1-5; D is perhaps TRBD1 (6 bases). V dropped 2 bases and J dropped 0 bases, with 11 bases sitting between them. The CDR3 length is 16 residues. Germline V gene data show CDR1 as MNHEY and CDR2 as SVGAGI. The CDR3 DNA follows: TGTGCCAGCAGTTACCGGACAGTAAATAGCAATCAGCCCCAGCATTTT. Translation gives CASSYRTVNSNQPQHF.

V and J are TRBV18 and TRBJ1-1, with a weak D call TRBD1 (6 bases). This CDR3 is built from 17 residues. From germline, CDR1 is KGHSH and CDR2 LQKENI. The germline V and J ends were trimmed by 3 bases and 4 bases, with 21 bases remaining between them. The CDR3 DNA is TGTGCCAGCTCACCCCCAGGACAGATAAGGGGAGGCACTGAAGCTTTCTTT. It is translated as CASSPPGQIRGGTEAFF.

The chain has TRBV4-3 and TRBJ2-3; D is unresolved. V was clipped by 0 bases and J by 4 bases, with 14 bases between them. The CDR3 extends over 16 amino acids. Per the germline V gene, CDR1 is LGHNA and CDR2 is YSLEER. In nucleotides, the CDR3 is TGCGCCAGCAGCCAAGACATCCGGAGTCGGGCAGATACGCAGTATTTT. Translating it yields CASSQDIRSRADTQYF.

This rearrangement joins TRBV5-1 to TRBJ1-1; D is perhaps TRBD1 (6 bases). Trimming left V 6 bases short and J 2 bases short, with 11 bases between. The germline V gene has CDR1 SGHRS and CDR2 YFSETQ. The CDR3 spans 13 residues. The CDR3 reads CASNRQENTEAFF. In DNA, the CDR3 is TGCGCCAGCAACCGACAGGAAAACACTGAAGCTTTCTTT.

The chain uses TRBV15 and TRBJ1-2; D is undetermined. The CDR3 spans 14 residues. V lost 0 bases to trimming and J lost 3 bases, with 8 bases between them. CDR1 is LNHNV and CDR2 is YYDKDF in the germline V gene (reference sequence). The CDR3 spells CATSRDSTDYGYTF. The CDR3 nucleotides are TGTGCCACCAGCAGAGATAGCACGGACTATGGCTACACCTTC.

V usage is TRBV9 and J usage is TRBJ2-1; D may be TRBD1 (6 bases). Germline values: CDR1 SGDLS, CDR2 YYNGEE. This CDR3 has 14 amino acids. Trimming pared 0 bases from V and 9 bases from J, leaving 13 bases between. CDR3 region: CASSVAIGQLEQFF. The CDR3 DNA reads TGTGCCAGCAGCGTAGCGATCGGACAGCTTGAGCAGTTCTTC.

The rearrangement links TRBV23-1 to TRBJ1-4; maybe TRBD1 (5 bases). TRBV23-1 is placed among ORFs of uncertain function. V dropped 0 bases and J dropped 4 bases, with 12 bases sitting between them. The CDR3 is made up of 16 amino acids. The CDR3 DNA reads TGCGCCAGCAGTCAATCCGGCGGGACGGTTAATGAAAAACTGTTTTTT. It is translated as CASSQSGGTVNEKLFF.

This rearrangement joins TRBV9 to TRBJ2-4; 9 bases align to TRBD1. Germline V gene lookup returns CDR1 SGDLS and CDR2 YYNGEE. This CDR3 spans 16 amino acids. The V segment lost 0 bases and the J segment 0 bases; nucleotides outside the gene matches: 1. The CDR3 bases are TGTGCCAGCAGCGTAGGGACAGGGGTAGCCAAAAACATTCAGTACTTC. Amino acid sequence: CASSVGTGVAKNIQYF.

DNA for the CDR3: TGCGCCAGCTCGACAGTTAGCTCCTACGAGCAGTACTTC. Translating it yields CASSTVSSYEQYF. The chain has TRBV10-2 and TRBJ2-7, with D possibly TRBD1 on 5 matching bases. Germline lookup yields CDR1 WSHSY and CDR2 SAAADI. This CDR3 comprises 13 residues. The V end was cut by 8 bases, the J end by 0 bases, with 11 bases between.

The V call is TRBV27, the J call TRBJ1-1; D remains ambiguous. Per germline, CDR1 MNHEY and CDR2 SMNVEV (reference sequence). The CDR3 consists of 13 residues. With 6 bases removed from V and 4 bases from J, the gap between germline ends came to 12 bases. The CDR3 bases are TGTGCCAGCAGCCTTTGGGAGGGCACTGAAGCTTTCTTT. Its translation: CASSLWEGTEAFF.